A selection of T cell receptor beta chains follows, all from one sample in a study of blood T cell repertoires in COVID-19. Method: immunoSEQ multiplex PCR; TCRdb's copy keeps in-frame clones and lacks some. The sample consists of approximately 170,000 clones, around four fifths of them appearing once. The sample comprised PBMCs or T cells enriched from blood (not recorded which). The receptors derive from a woman in her fifties or sixties who had recovered from COVID-19. CDR3s include the opening cysteine and the closing phenylalanine or tryptophan. D genes are given only for firm matches. Only some rows state a clone size, as once, few, many or a class for expanded clones.

TRBD2	TRBV18	TRBJ2-1	NA	TGTGCCAGCTCACCATCCAGCGGGAGTTACAATGAGCAGTTCTTC	CASSPSSGSYNEQFF
NA	TRBV5-6	TRBJ2-7	NA	TGTGCCAGCAGCTTGGGAGGGTTGGGGGGAGGATTAGCCTACGAGCAGTACTTC	CASSLGGLGGGLAYEQYF
NA	TRBV3-1/TRBV3-2	TRBJ1-4	few	TGTGCCAGCAGCCAGATACCAGACAGGCTGGGGGAAAAACTGTTTTTT	CASSQIPDRLGEKLFF
NA	TRBV5-4	TRBJ2-5	NA	TGTGCCAGCAGCTCGTTCGGGACAGGAGGGGGCGGGGGGACCCAGTACTTC	CASSSFGTGGGGGTQYF
NA	TRBV9	TRBJ2-2	few	TGTGCCAGCAGCGTAGGCGACACCGGGGAGCTGTTTTTT	CASSVGDTGELFF
NA	TRBV27	TRBJ2-5	NA	TGTGCCAGCAGGACTAACCAAGAGACCCAGTACTTC	CASRTNQETQYF
TRBD1	TRBV18	TRBJ1-4	NA	TGTGCCAGCTCACAAAATACAGGGGGATCTATCTCGACTACTAATGAAAAACTGTTTTTT	CASSQNTGGSISTTNEKLFF
TRBD2	TRBV28	TRBJ2-7	NA	TGTGCCAGCAGTTTCGGGACTAGCGGGACCTTTCTACGGGAGCAGTACTTC	CASSFGTSGTFLREQYF
NA	TRBV2	TRBJ2-2	NA	TGTGCCAGCAGTAAAGACAGCCGCCTAAGGACCGGGGAGCTGTTTTTT	CASSKDSRLRTGELFF
NA	TRBV29-1	TRBJ2-4	NA	TGCAGCATAGGTACAGGGTCCAAAAACATTCAGTACTTC	CSIGTGSKNIQYF
TRBD2	TRBV9	TRBJ2-2	NA	TGTGCCAGCAGCGTAGGGACCGGGACTAGCGGGCGCAACACCGGGGAGCTGTTTTTT	CASSVGTGTSGRNTGELFF
NA	TRBV7-2	TRBJ1-1	NA	TGTGCCAGCAGCTTAGCCCCCCGACGGGTGAACACTGAAGCTTTCTTT	CASSLAPRRVNTEAFF
NA	TRBV2	TRBJ2-1	NA	TGTGCCAGCAGTGAAGCTGCAGTAGCGCCCTATTACAATGAGCAGTTCTTC	CASSEAAVAPYYNEQFF
NA	TRBV27	TRBJ2-1	NA	TGTGCCCGATGGCCCCCGTACAATGAGCAGTTCTTC	CARWPPYNEQFF
TRBD1	TRBV9	TRBJ2-6	NA	TGTGCCAGCAGCGTCCGGGACAGGGCCGGGGCCAACGTCCTGACTTTC	CASSVRDRAGANVLTF
TRBD2	TRBV7-9	TRBJ2-7	NA	TGTGCCAGCAGCTTAGTTCGGCCCCGGGAGGGCAGCGAGCAGTACTTC	CASSLVRPREGSEQYF
NA	TRBV5-5	TRBJ1-2	once	TGTGCCAGCAGCTCCTCAAGCCTTGGCTACACCTTC	CASSSSSLGYTF
NA	TRBV6-6	TRBJ2-1	NA	TGTGCCAGCAGTTACTCGGCCCCCAACAATGAGCAGTTCTTC	CASSYSAPNNEQFF
NA	TRBV27	TRBJ1-2	NA	TGTGCCAGCAGTGGCGGGGGCGGGGACTACAATGGCTACACCTTC	CASSGGGGDYNGYTF
TRBD1	TRBV18	TRBJ2-7	NA	TGTGCCAGCTCACCCAACCCGGGACAGCGTTCCTACGAGCAGTACTTC	CASSPNPGQRSYEQYF
NA	TRBV19	TRBJ1-5	few	TGTGCCAGTAGTGCGCAGGGTTATAGCAATCAGCCCCAGCATTTT	CASSAQGYSNQPQHF
TRBD2	TRBV4-2	TRBJ2-7	NA	TGTGCCAGCAGCCAATTGACTAGCGGGGCCGCCTACGAGCAGTACTTC	CASSQLTSGAAYEQYF
NA	TRBV2	TRBJ2-4	few	TGTGCCAGCCGACAGGAAAAAAACATTCAGTACTTC	CASRQEKNIQYF
TRBD1	TRBV5-6	TRBJ2-7	NA	TGTGCCAGCAGCCCATTAGGACAGGGTGGGTACGAGCAGTACTTC	CASSPLGQGGYEQYF
TRBD1	TRBV19	TRBJ1-1	NA	TGTGCCAGCACTTTCGGGACAGGGGTTATGAACACTGAAGCTTTCTTT	CASTFGTGVMNTEAFF
NA	TRBV9	TRBJ1-1	few	TGTGCCAGCGGTGAGGGTGGGGCTTTCTTT	CASGEGGAFF
NA	TRBV28	TRBJ2-6	many	TGTGCCAGCAGGTATACTCAGGGGTCTCATGGGGCCAACGTCCTGACTTTC	CASRYTQGSHGANVLTF
NA	TRBV10-3	TRBJ2-2	NA	TGTGCCATCAGGGGGACTGGCACCGGGGAGCTGTTTTTT	CAIRGTGTGELFF
NA	TRBV9	TRBJ2-1	NA	TGTGCCAGCAGCGTGGATAGCGGTCCCTACAATGAGCAGTTCTTC	CASSVDSGPYNEQFF
NA	TRBV18	TRBJ2-2	NA	TGTGCCAGCTCACCGCCCAGGGCCCGGGACACCGGGGAGCTGTTTTTT	CASSPPRARDTGELFF
NA	TRBV7-6	TRBJ2-1	NA	TGTGCCAGCAGCCGAAATACAGGGAATGAGCAGTTCTTC	CASSRNTGNEQFF
NA	TRBV18	TRBJ2-7	NA	TGTGCCAGCTCCGACAGTGCCTCCTACGAGCAGTACTTC	CASSDSASYEQYF
NA	TRBV7-2	TRBJ2-2	NA	TGTGCCAGCAGCTTAGTTAGCACCCGCCGGGGTTCGAACACCGGGGAGCTGTTTTTT	CASSLVSTRRGSNTGELFF
NA	TRBV6-6	TRBJ2-7	once	TGTGCCAGCAGTTCACAGGGTTTAACCTACGAGCAGTACTTC	CASSSQGLTYEQYF
TRBD1	TRBV6-2/TRBV6-3	TRBJ2-3	NA	TGTGCCAGCAGTTACTTCGACAGGGTGACAGATACGCAGTATTTT	CASSYFDRVTDTQYF
TRBD1	TRBV10-3	TRBJ1-6	NA	TGTGCCATCAGAGCTGACAGGGTGAATTCACCCCTCCACTTT	CAIRADRVNSPLHF
TRBD1	TRBV18	TRBJ1-5	NA	TGTGCCAGCTCACCTAGGACAGGGTCCGATCAGCCCCAGCATTTT	CASSPRTGSDQPQHF
NA	TRBV7-6	TRBJ1-3	NA	TGTGCCAGCAGCTTAGGGCCGGGATCACCTGGAAACACCATATATTTT	CASSLGPGSPGNTIYF
NA	TRBV4-2	TRBJ1-4	NA	TGTGCCAGCAGCCCATGGGGCACTAATGAAAAACTGTTTTTT	CASSPWGTNEKLFF
NA	TRBV7-2	TRBJ1-1	NA	TGTGCCAGCAGCTTAGATCAGGGATCGGTGACTGAAGCTTTCTTT	CASSLDQGSVTEAFF